This is a list of T cell receptor beta chains from one sample in a study of molecular identifiers for immune sequencing clone quantification. TCRdb processed the PCR reads anew with MiXCR; each CDR3 protein has one entry. The sample lists some 590,000 distinct CDR3 sequences; about 25% were seen once. The sequenced material came from naive CD8+ T cells from blood, with Jurkat cell RNA spiked in. Receptor source: a human donor in good health. Some libraries in this study had Jurkat cell RNA spiked in. Each CDR3 is given with its conserved first and last residue. The D gene is left open where the match is weak. Rows may omit the clone size; those that give it use once, few, many or a size class.

v_gene	abundance	j_gene	d_gene	CDR3aa	CDR3nt
TRBV27	many	TRBJ2-1	NA	CASSLTSPGGNEQFF	TGTGCCAGCAGTCTGACTAGCCCAGGGGGCAATGAGCAGTTCTTC
TRBV27	NA	TRBJ2-1	NA	CASSTGSYNEQFF	TGTGCCAGCAGTACCGGGTCCTACAATGAGCAGTTCTTC
TRBV10-3	few	TRBJ2-7	NA	CAISAATAYEQYF	TGTGCCATCAGTGCGGCCACGGCCTACGAGCAGTACTTC
TRBV7-9	NA	TRBJ1-1	TRBD1	CASSLAGAWDRGRDPEAFF	TGTGCCAGCAGCTTAGCAGGGGCTTGGGACAGGGGGCGCGATCCTGAAGCTTTCTTT
TRBV4-3	many	TRBJ2-3	NA	CASSQELGTADTQYF	TGCGCCAGCAGCCAAGAATTAGGTACAGCGGACACGCAGTATTTT
TRBV4-3	few	TRBJ1-1	NA	CASSQDRTVRDTEAFF	TGCGCCAGCAGCCAAGATCGGACAGTCCGGGACACTGAAGCTTTCTTT
TRBV7-8	few	TRBJ1-5	NA	CASSIDSNSNQPQHF	TGTGCCAGCAGCATAGACAGCAATAGCAATCAGCCCCAGCATTTT
TRBV14	NA	TRBJ2-1	NA	CASSLQGISSYNEQFF	TGTGCCAGCAGCCTCCAGGGAATTAGCTCCTACAATGAGCAGTTCTTC
TRBV6-1	NA	TRBJ2-7	TRBD1	CASRGLGDRDLDEQYF	TGTGCCAGCAGGGGCCTGGGGGACAGGGATTTAGACGAGCAGTACTTC
TRBV9	NA	TRBJ2-2	NA	CASSPKGEGIANTGELFF	TGTGCCAGCAGCCCTAAAGGGGAAGGAATCGCGAACACCGGGGAGCTGTTTTTT
TRBV7-9	many	TRBJ2-1	TRBD2	CASSFAMSSGNDNEQFF	TGTGCCAGCAGCTTCGCGATGTCTAGCGGGAACGACAATGAGCAGTTCTTC
TRBV19	NA	TRBJ2-3	NA	CASSYTPTDTQYF	TGTGCCAGTAGTTACACCCCCACAGATACGCAGTATTTT
TRBV20-1	few	TRBJ1-1	NA	CSARVPGQLNTEAFF	TGCAGTGCTAGAGTCCCGGGACAACTGAACACTGAAGCTTTCTTT
TRBV4-1	many	TRBJ1-1	NA	CASSTTTLNTEAFF	TGCGCCAGCAGCACGACGACACTGAACACTGAAGCTTTCTTT
TRBV13	NA	TRBJ2-7	NA	CASSFHQRVYGVSYEQYF	TGTGCCAGCAGCTTCCACCAAAGGGTGTACGGGGTCTCCTACGAGCAGTACTTC
TRBV28	many	TRBJ1-5	TRBD1	CASIRQGDQPQHF	TGTGCCAGCATCCGGCAGGGGGATCAGCCCCAGCATTTT
TRBV3-1	few	TRBJ1-1	NA	CASSQDPRAGARVNTEAFF	TGTGCCAGCAGCCAAGATCCGAGGGCGGGGGCGAGGGTGAACACTGAAGCTTTCTTT
TRBV5-1	many	TRBJ2-5	TRBD1	CASSLRTGGFQETQYF	TGCGCCAGCAGCCTCCGGACAGGGGGCTTCCAAGAGACCCAGTACTTC
TRBV7-9	many	TRBJ2-3	TRBD2	CVFLAADTQYF	TGTGTATTTCTAGCGGCAGATACGCAGTATTTT
TRBV4-1	many	TRBJ2-1	NA	CASSQRGGISSYNEQFF	TGCGCCAGCAGCCAACGGGGCGGCATCTCCTCCTACAATGAGCAGTTCTTC
TRBV30	NA	TRBJ1-1	TRBD1	CAWILQGEDEAFF	TGTGCCTGGATTTTACAGGGGGAGGATGAAGCTTTCTTT
TRBV6-1	NA	TRBJ2-2	NA	CASSDQGFNTGELFF	TGTGCCAGCAGTGATCAGGGGTTCAACACCGGGGAGCTGTTTTTT
TRBV4-1	many	TRBJ2-7	TRBD2	CASSPTSSSRNEQYF	TGCGCCAGCAGCCCGACTAGCTCCTCTCGGAACGAGCAGTACTTC
TRBV4-3	many	TRBJ2-7	NA	CASSQGLNYEQYF	TGCGCCAGCAGCCAAGGGCTAAACTACGAGCAGTACTTC
TRBV3-1	NA	TRBJ2-1	NA	CASSQGRAYNEQFF	TGTGCCAGCAGCCAAGGCAGGGCCTACAATGAGCAGTTCTTC
TRBV27	few	TRBJ1-1	TRBD1	CASQKITGVYTEAFF	TGTGCCAGCCAAAAAATCACAGGGGTTTACACTGAAGCTTTCTTT
TRBV6-6	NA	TRBJ1-2	NA	CASSLPITVVDGYTF	TGTGCCAGCAGTTTACCGATTACCGTAGTAGATGGCTACACCTTC
TRBV12-3/TRBV12-4	NA	TRBJ1-2	NA	CASGLVRNYGYTF	TGTGCCAGCGGTTTAGTGAGAAACTATGGCTACACCTTC
TRBV7-9	many	TRBJ2-5	TRBD2	CASSPHLITGTSGMMEETQYF	TGTGCCAGCAGCCCCCATCTGATAACCGGGACTAGCGGGATGATGGAGGAGACCCAGTACTTC
TRBV20-1	NA	TRBJ1-1	NA	CGARTLGAEAFF	TGTGGTGCTAGAACGCTGGGGGCTGAAGCTTTCTTT
TRBV19	few	TRBJ2-2	TRBD2	CASSYWIGGSTGELFF	TGTGCCAGCTCCTATTGGATCGGCGGGAGTACCGGGGAGCTGTTTTTT
TRBV7-9	few	TRBJ1-6	NA	CASSLGQPSPLHF	TGTGCCAGCAGCTTAGGGCAGCCTTCACCCCTCCACTTC
TRBV4-3	NA	TRBJ2-3	NA	CASSQDQGGRVGGDTQYF	TGCGCCAGCAGCCAAGATCAGGGCGGGAGAGTAGGGGGAGATACGCAGTATTTT
TRBV4-3	many	TRBJ2-7	NA	CASSPSGTGSYEQYF	TGCGCCAGCAGCCCATCAGGGACGGGCTCCTACGAGCAGTACTTC
TRBV2	NA	TRBJ1-3	NA	CASSELLSGNTIYF	TGTGCCAGCAGTGAACTACTTTCTGGAAACACCATATATTTT
TRBV30	NA	TRBJ2-2	NA	CAWRVIGASLPGELFF	TGTGCCTGGAGAGTAATAGGGGCGAGTCTCCCCGGGGAGCTGTTTTTT
TRBV6-6	many	TRBJ2-2	NA	CASSYSNTGELFF	TGTGCCAGCAGTTACTCGAATACCGGGGAGCTGTTTTTT
TRBV19	many	TRBJ1-5	TRBD1	CASTHDRGNQPQHF	TGTGCCAGTACCCACGACAGGGGCAATCAGCCCCAGCATTTT
TRBV7-3	NA	TRBJ2-1	TRBD2	CASSLGTSLNNKQFF	TGTGCCAGCAGCTTGGGGACTAGCTTGAACAATAAGCAGTTCTTC
TRBV19	many	TRBJ2-4	NA	CASSFREIQYF	TGTGCCAGTAGTTTCCGGGAGATTCAGTACTTC
TRBV20-1	many	TRBJ2-3	TRBD2	CSARARLADSTDTQYF	TGCAGTGCTAGAGCCAGACTAGCGGATAGCACAGATACGCAGTATTTT
TRBV6-2/TRBV6-3	NA	TRBJ1-4	NA	CASTTTETNEKLFF	TGTGCCAGCACCACGACAGAAACTAATGAAAAACTGTTTTTT
TRBV9	many	TRBJ2-6	NA	CASSVYSSSGANVLTF	TGTGCCAGCAGCGTATATAGCAGCTCTGGGGCCAACGTCCTGACTTTC
TRBV12-3/TRBV12-4	few	TRBJ2-7	NA	CASSTPLLSEQYF	TGTGCCAGCAGTACCCCCCTACTGTCCGAGCAGTACTTC
TRBV24-1	many	TRBJ2-3	TRBD2	CATQDGNLAGLHTDTQYF	TGTGCCACCCAGGACGGCAATTTAGCGGGTTTACACACAGATACGCAGTATTTT
TRBV5-6	NA	TRBJ2-2	TRBD1	CASSLGDRYTGELFF	TGTGCCAGCAGCTTGGGGGACAGGTACACCGGGGAGCTGTTTTTT